The 3 T cell receptor beta chains reported below all come from one sample, sequenced in a study of blood T cells in healthy people across ages. Sample-barcoded 5' priming and a J-beta primer mix drove a second PCR of roughly 6 to 12 cycles. TCRdb processed the 5' RACE reads anew with MiXCR; each CDR3 protein has one entry. The sample includes fewer than 900,000 distinct CDR3 sequences, roughly 47% of them seen just once. Specimen: blood. These receptors originate from a woman aged 55-69 years in good health.

This clonotype was seen only a few times. The rearrangement links TRBV3-1 to TRBJ1-1; D call uncertain. V was trimmed by 1 base and J by 6 bases, leaving 9 bases between them. This CDR3 has 13 residues. Germline assignment: CDR1 LGHDT and CDR2 YNNKEL (reference sequence). The CDR3 sequence: CASSQGASPEAFF. The DNA for the CDR3 is TGTGCCAGCAGCCAAGGGGCGAGTCCTGAAGCTTTCTTT.

The J gene is TRBJ2-3, the V gene TRBV7-9; 8 nucleotides agree with TRBD1. This CDR3 is built from 16 residues. V gave up 1 base and J gave up 4 bases; unmatched junction bases: 7. Looked up from germline, CDR1 is SEHNR and CDR2 is FQNEAQ (reference sequence). The DNA of the CDR3 is TGTGCCAGCAGCTTAGGGACAGGGCATGTCGCAGATACGCAGTATTTT. Protein product: CASSLGTGHVADTQYF.

This clonotype was recorded only once. Germline is not matched at one junction end, which may reflect a read error. CDR3 sequence: CVSRGTGDNEQFF. Here the CDR3 DNA reads TGTGTCAGCAGGGGGACAGGAGACAATGAGCAGTTCTTC. The chain is built from TRBV2 and TRBJ2-1; TRBD1 aligns across 8 bases. The CDR3 length is 13 residues. CDR1 and CDR2 from the germline V gene are SNHLY and FYNNEI.